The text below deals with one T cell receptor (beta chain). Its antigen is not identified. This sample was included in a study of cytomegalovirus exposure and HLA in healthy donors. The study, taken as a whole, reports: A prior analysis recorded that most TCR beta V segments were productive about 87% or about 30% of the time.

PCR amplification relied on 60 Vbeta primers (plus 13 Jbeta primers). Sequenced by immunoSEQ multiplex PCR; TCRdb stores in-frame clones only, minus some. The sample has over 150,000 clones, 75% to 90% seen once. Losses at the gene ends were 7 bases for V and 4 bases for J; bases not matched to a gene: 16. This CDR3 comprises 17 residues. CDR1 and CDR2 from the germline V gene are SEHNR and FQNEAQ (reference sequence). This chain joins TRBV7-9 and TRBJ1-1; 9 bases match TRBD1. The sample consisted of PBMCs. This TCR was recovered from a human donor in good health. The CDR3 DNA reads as TGTGCCAGCACCCGAGGCACACAGGGGGCAATAGTCACTGAAGCTTTCTTT. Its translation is CASTRGTQGAIVTEAFF.